This T cell receptor beta chain was captured by sequencing in a study of cytomegalovirus exposure and HLA in healthy donors. Study results and limitations: Later work showed greater clonal expansion in HLA-associated TCR beta chains than in equally common others. There were a few CMV-associated chains whose specificity for CMV antigens was confirmed in vitro. An analysis done earlier found most TCR beta V segments productive about 87% or about 30% of the time. Common viral pathogens (according to a later analysis) appeared linked to several of the most significant clusters.

A multiplex PCR was run with 60 Vbeta primers and 13 Jbeta primers. Clones were read by immunoSEQ multiplex PCR, and TCRdb kept only the in-frame ones, dropping some. The sample records 150,000 to 200,000 clones, just over 75% being singletons. The V end was cut by 1 base, the J end by 7 bases, with 7 bases between. The CDR3 totals 12 residues. CDR1 is SEHNR, CDR2 FQNEAQ, per germline (reference sequence). Concerning this clone itself: As yet, its antigen is unknown.

The V and J genes are TRBV7-9 and TRBJ1-2, with D tentatively TRBD1 (5 bases). Specimen: PBMCs. The sequence derives from a man aged 35-49 years in good health and CMV-seronegative. The DNA for the CDR3 is TGTGCCAGCAGCTTAGATAGGGGTGGCTACACCTTC. Protein sequence: CASSLDRGGYTF.